This TCR beta chain was recovered during a study of CD8 T cells in ankylosing spondylitis. The V end was cut by 2 bases, the J end by 3 bases, with 14 bases between. This CDR3 region has 17 residues. Germline V gene data show CDR1 as SEHNR and CDR2 as FQNEAQ (reference sequence). In this sample, this clonotype turned up many times. Its antigen is unidentified. As the method for making TCR beta libraries, quantitative 5'-RACE with molecular barcodes was used. TCRdb itself ran the 5' RACE reads through MiXCR, one entry per CDR3 protein. The sample holds about 200,000 distinct CDR3 sequences; 5.5% to 7.5% are singletons and the top ten take approximately 15%. Study conclusions and caveats: Disease-associated clonotypes exhibited CD8+ identity and were relatively infrequent in peripheral blood. The study identified a TCR beta motif of roughly eight highly homologous variants that appeared characteristic of ankylosing spondylitis blood. Reactive arthritis synovial fluid and blood previously showed some of these motif variants. Clones linked to disease were reported to show significant enrichment in matched ankylosing spondylitis synovial fluid.

The origin of this receptor is a male donor with ankylosing spondylitis. This chain joins TRBV7-9 and TRBJ2-6, with D possibly matching TRBD2 (6 bases). Sequenced sample: blood, either unsorted or a sorted T cell fraction (not recorded which). This CDR3 reads CASSLRGGKYGANVLTF. The CDR3 DNA reads as TGTGCCAGCAGCTTAAGAGGAGGGAAATATGGGGCCAACGTCCTGACTTTC.